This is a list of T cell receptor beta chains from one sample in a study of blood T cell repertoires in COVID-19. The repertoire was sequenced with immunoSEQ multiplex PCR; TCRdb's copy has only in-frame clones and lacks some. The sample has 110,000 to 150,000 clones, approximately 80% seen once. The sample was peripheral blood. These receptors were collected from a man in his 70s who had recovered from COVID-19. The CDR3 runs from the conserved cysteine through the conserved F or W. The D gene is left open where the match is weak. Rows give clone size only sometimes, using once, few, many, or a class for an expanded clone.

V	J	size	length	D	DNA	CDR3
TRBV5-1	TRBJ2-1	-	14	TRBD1	TGCGCCAGCTCGGCTCGGCAGGGGGAGTGGGAGCAGTTCTTC	CASSARQGEWEQFF
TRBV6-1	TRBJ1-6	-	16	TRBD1	TGTGCCAGCAGTGACCCGACAGGGCCGGGAAATTCACCCCTCCACTTT	CASSDPTGPGNSPLHF
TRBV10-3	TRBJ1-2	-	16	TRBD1	TGTGCCATCAGTGAGACAGGACAGGGTGGATGGTATGGCTACACCTTC	CAISETGQGGWYGYTF
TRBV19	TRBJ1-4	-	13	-	TGTGCCAGTAGTATCGCGGGTGGTGAAAAACTGTTTTTT	CASSIAGGEKLFF
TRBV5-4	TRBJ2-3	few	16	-	TGTGCCAGCAGCCCCGGGACTTCTTCATACACAGATACGCAGTATTTT	CASSPGTSSYTDTQYF
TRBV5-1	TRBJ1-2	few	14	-	TGCGCCAGCAGTTACACCCGGGCAGGGTATGGCTACACCTTC	CASSYTRAGYGYTF
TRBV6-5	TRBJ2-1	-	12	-	TGTGCCAGCAGTATTCCTTACAATGAGCAGTTCTTC	CASSIPYNEQFF
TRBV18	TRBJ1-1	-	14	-	TGTGCCAGCTCCCTGACAGACCTGAACACTGAAGCTTTCTTT	CASSLTDLNTEAFF
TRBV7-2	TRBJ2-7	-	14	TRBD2	TGTGCCAGCAGCTTCAGCGGGAGGTCCTACGAGCAGTACTTC	CASSFSGRSYEQYF
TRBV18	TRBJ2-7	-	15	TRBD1	TGTGCCAGCTCACTTGAAAGGACAGGGACGTACGAGCAGTACTTC	CASSLERTGTYEQYF
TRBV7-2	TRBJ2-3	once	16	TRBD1	TGTGCCAGCAGCTTCCCCAGGGGGAGATGGGCAGATACGCAGTATTTT	CASSFPRGRWADTQYF
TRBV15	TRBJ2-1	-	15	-	TGTGCCACCAGCAGCCCCGCTGACTCATTCAATGAGCAGTTCTTC	CATSSPADSFNEQFF
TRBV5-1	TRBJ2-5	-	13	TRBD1	TGCGCCAGCAGCTCACAGGGGGCAGAGACCCAGTACTTC	CASSSQGAETQYF
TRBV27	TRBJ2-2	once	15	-	TGTGCCAGCAGTAGGACACTCCGGGACACCGGGGAGCTGTTTTTT	CASSRTLRDTGELFF
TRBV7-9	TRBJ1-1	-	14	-	TGTGCCAGCAGCTTAGGGGAGGTCAACACTGAAGCTTTCTTT	CASSLGEVNTEAFF
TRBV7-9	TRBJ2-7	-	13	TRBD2	TGTGCCAGCAGGCGGGAGGTCGCCTACGAGCAGTACTTC	CASRREVAYEQYF
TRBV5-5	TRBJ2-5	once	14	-	TGTGCCAGCAGCTACGGGAGCTTTTTGGAGACCCAGTACTTC	CASSYGSFLETQYF
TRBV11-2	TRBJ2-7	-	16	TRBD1	TGTGCCAGCAGCGCTGGCGCCGGGACAGGGGGTTTCGAGCAGTACTTC	CASSAGAGTGGFEQYF
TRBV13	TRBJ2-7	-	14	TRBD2	TGTGCCAGCAGCTTTGCATCTAGCGGCTACGAGCAGTACTTC	CASSFASSGYEQYF
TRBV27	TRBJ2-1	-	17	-	TGTGCCAGCAGCTTCTTGAGGGCAGACGACTCCTACAATGAGCAGTTCTTC	CASSFLRADDSYNEQFF
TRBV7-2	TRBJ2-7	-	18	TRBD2	TGTGCCAGCAGCTTAGCAGGACGGGGGACTAGCGGGACCGGGGAGCAGTACTTC	CASSLAGRGTSGTGEQYF
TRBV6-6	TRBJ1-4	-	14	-	TGTGCCAGCTGTACAGATGACAATAATGAAAAACTGTTTTTT	CASCTDDNNEKLFF
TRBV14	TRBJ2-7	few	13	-	TGTGCCAGCAGCCAACCGGACAGCTACGAGCAGTACTTC	CASSQPDSYEQYF
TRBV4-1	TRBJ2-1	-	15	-	TGCGCCAGCAGCTTTAGGGGACTGCCTAACAATGAGCAGTTCTTC	CASSFRGLPNNEQFF
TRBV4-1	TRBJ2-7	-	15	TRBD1	TGCGCCAGCAGCCTAAATCCGGGACAGGGGAACGAGCAGTACTTC	CASSLNPGQGNEQYF
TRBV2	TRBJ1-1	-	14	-	TGTGCCAGCAGGTGGGGGGGGATAAATACTGAAGCTTTCTTT	CASRWGGINTEAFF
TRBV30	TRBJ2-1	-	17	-	TGTGCCTGGACGGCGAACAAGGACGGACACTTCTACAATGAGCAGTTCTTC	CAWTANKDGHFYNEQFF
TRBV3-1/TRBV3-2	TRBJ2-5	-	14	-	TGTGCCAGCAGCCCGGGACTTCGGCGCGAGACCCAGTACTTC	CASSPGLRRETQYF
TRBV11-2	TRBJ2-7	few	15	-	TGTGCCAGCAGCTTTATCACTAGCAGAACCTACGAGCAGTACTTC	CASSFITSRTYEQYF
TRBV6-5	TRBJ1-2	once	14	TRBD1	TGTGCCAGCAGTTACTCGACAGGGGGATTTGGCTACACCTTC	CASSYSTGGFGYTF
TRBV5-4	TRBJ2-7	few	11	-	TGTGCCAGCAGCGAGGCGGGAGAGCAGTACTTC	CASSEAGEQYF
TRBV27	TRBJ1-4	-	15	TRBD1	TGTGCCAGCAGTAGATCCGGGACAGGGGTTGAAAAACTGTTTTTT	CASSRSGTGVEKLFF
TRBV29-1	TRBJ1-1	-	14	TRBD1	TGCAGCGTTGTTACGGGACAGGGAAACACTGAAGCTTTCTTT	CSVVTGQGNTEAFF
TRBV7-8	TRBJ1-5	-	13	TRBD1	TGTGCCAGCAGCCCAGACAGGGATCAGCCCCAGCATTTT	CASSPDRDQPQHF
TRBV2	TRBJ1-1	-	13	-	TGTGCCAGCAGGGAAGAGAGTCACACTGAAGCTTTCTTT	CASREESHTEAFF
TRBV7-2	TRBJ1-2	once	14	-	TGTGCCAGCAGCTTAGGGTATGGGACTGCTGGCTACACCTTC	CASSLGYGTAGYTF
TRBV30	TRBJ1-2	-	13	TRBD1	TGTGCCTGGAGTGAGGGACAGCCCTATGGCTACACCTTC	CAWSEGQPYGYTF
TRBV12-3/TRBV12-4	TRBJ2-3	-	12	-	TGTGCCAGCAGTTTTAGAGCAGATACGCAGTATTTT	CASSFRADTQYF
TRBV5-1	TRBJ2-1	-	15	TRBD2	TGCGCCAGCAGCGCGGGACTAGCGGGAGTGAATGAGCAGTTCTTC	CASSAGLAGVNEQFF
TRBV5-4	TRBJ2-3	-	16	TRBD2	TGTGCCAGCAGCTCGGGGACTACCACTAGCACAGATACGCAGTATTTT	CASSSGTTTSTDTQYF